Shown below are 26 T cell receptor beta chains from a single sample sequenced in a study of cytomegalovirus exposure and HLA in healthy donors. Researchers ran the PCR with 60 Vbeta and 13 Jbeta primers. TCRdb's copy holds only in-frame clones and misses some; the assay was immunoSEQ multiplex PCR. The sample has around 150,000 clones; around 80% are singletons. Sequenced: PBMCs. These receptors came from a young man in good health.

This clone was seen only once. CDR3 DNA sequence: TGTGCCAGCAGTGAAGCGGCCGGCGGTTACGAGCAGTACTTC. Its protein product is CASSEAAGGYEQYF. This chain connects TRBV6-1 to TRBJ2-7; D call uncertain. Trimming took off 0 bases at V and 4 bases at J, with 10 bases between the two ends. From germline, CDR1 is MNHNS and CDR2 SASEGT. The CDR3 has 14 amino acids.

This chain connects TRBV9 to TRBJ2-5; tentatively, D is TRBD2 (6 bases). The V and J ends lost 2 bases and 7 bases respectively, with 9 bases between them. Per the germline V gene, CDR1 is SGDLS and CDR2 is YYNGEE. CDR3 size: 12 residues. In DNA, the CDR3 is TGTGCCAGCAGCGTTAGCGGAGGGACCCAGTACTTC. Its protein product is CASSVSGGTQYF. Supplemented by reference TRBV9 and TRBJ2-5, the full variable domain reads DSGVTQTPKHLITATGQRVTLRCSPRSGDLSVYWYQQSLDQGLQFLIQYYNGEERAKGNILERFSAQQFPDLHSELNLSSLELGDSALYFCASSVSGGTQYFGPGTRLLVL.

This clone was recorded once. The chain joins TRBV6-1 to TRBJ2-7, with TRBD2 matching over 8 bases. V lost 9 bases and J lost 1; bases outside the gene matches: 11. Germline-derived CDR1 and CDR2 are MNHNS and SASEGT. The CDR3 has 15 amino acids. This chain's CDR3 is CASSALPSGSYEQYF. Written as DNA, the CDR3 is TGTGCCAGTTCGGCCCTGCCTAGCGGGTCCTACGAGCAGTACTTC.

This clone was seen a few times. This chain joins TRBV5-1 and TRBJ1-1, with 9 nucleotides matching TRBD1. Losses at the gene ends were 0 bases for V and 1 base for J; bases not matched to a gene: 4. CDR1 and CDR2 (germline): SGHRS, YFSETQ. The CDR3 extends over 16 amino acids. The CDR3, as DNA: TGCGCCAGCAGCTTGGCGACAGGGGGACCGAACACTGAAGCTTTCTTT. Translating it yields CASSLATGGPNTEAFF.

In regard to this clone: The junction departs from germline at one end; a sequencing error may be responsible. The rearrangement uses TRBV7-9 and TRBJ2-5, with D possibly TRBD2 on 6 matching bases. Germline values: CDR1 SEHNR, CDR2 FQNEAQ (reference sequence). The CDR3 runs to 14 residues. CDR3 region: CSSSLGGTGETQYF. In DNA form, the CDR3 reads TGTTCCAGCAGCTTGGGGGGTACGGGAGAGACCCAGTACTTC.

This sequence joins TRBV29-1 and TRBJ2-5; 7 bases map to TRBD2. This CDR3 has 13 amino acids. The germline gives CDR1 SQVTM, CDR2 ANQGSEA. Trimming at V came to 4 bases and at J to 1 base, leaving 3 bases not matched to a gene. The CDR3 is CSVGPSGQETQYF. For the CDR3, the DNA is TGCAGCGTTGGCCCTAGCGGCCAAGAGACCCAGTACTTC.

The chain carries TRBV11-2 and TRBJ2-6, with 8 bases fitting TRBD2. V was pared by 4 bases and J by 1 base, with 6 bases of the junction left unmatched. The CDR3 length is 17 residues. From germline, CDR1 is SGHAT and CDR2 FQNNGV. CDR3 sequence: CASSSLREGSGANVLTF. DNA for the CDR3: TGTGCCAGCAGCTCACTTCGGGAGGGTTCTGGGGCCAACGTCCTGACTTTC.

This chain connects TRBV6-5 to TRBJ2-7; D unclear. CDR1 is MNHEY, CDR2 SVGAGI, per germline. V was pared by 6 bases and J by 1 base, with 7 bases between. This CDR3 is built from 12 residues. This CDR3 is CASRQSSYEQYF. In nucleotides, the CDR3 is TGTGCCAGCAGACAGTCTTCCTACGAGCAGTACTTC.

This chain links TRBV4-1 with TRBJ2-5; weak D call: TRBD1 (6 bases). The end of the DNA aligns better with TRBJ2-7, so the J call may be wrong. CDR1 and CDR2 (germline): MGHRA, YSYEKL. The CDR3 totals 15 residues. The CDR3 loop reads CASSQDGVGGYEQYF. The CDR3 nucleotides read TGCGCCAGCAGCCAAGATGGGGTAGGGGGATACGAGCAGTACTTC.

This sequence joins TRBV5-8 and TRBJ2-4; the D is unclear. The length of the CDR3 is 14 residues. Germline V CDR1 and CDR2: SGHTS, YDEGEE. V dropped 1 base and J dropped 0 bases, with 5 bases sitting between them. The CDR3 bases are TGTGCCAGCAGCTTGTCTCTAGCCAAAAACATTCAGTACTTC. It is translated as CASSLSLAKNIQYF.

The chain uses TRBV5-1 and TRBJ2-6, with 7 bases that match TRBD1. CDR3 length: 16 amino acids. J lost 2 bases, V lost 4 bases, and 6 bases had no gene match. The germline CDR1 and CDR2 sequences are SGHRS and YFSETQ. This CDR3 is CASSTRQGTGANVLTF. The CDR3 DNA is TGCGCCAGCAGCACCCGACAGGGAACTGGGGCCAACGTCCTGACTTTC.

J is TRBJ2-3 and V is TRBV7-9; TRBD2 matches at 9 bases. Germline CDR1 reads SEHNR; CDR2 reads FQNEAQ (reference sequence). The CDR3 is 13 amino acids. After removal of 8 bases from V and 5 bases from J, the junction contained 5 bases not matched to a gene. The CDR3 protein is CASGGLAKDTQYF. CDR3 bases: TGTGCCAGCGGGGGACTAGCAAAAGATACGCAGTATTTT.

This clone was seen only a few times. The rearrangement links TRBV5-1 to TRBJ1-2; a possible D gene is TRBD1 (6 bases). CDR3 length: 15 residues. Trimming took 0 bases from V and 4 from J, leaving 13 bases between them. Per the germline V gene, CDR1 is SGHRS and CDR2 is YFSETQ. The CDR3 region is CASSLDWGGAYGYTF. The CDR3 bases are TGCGCCAGCAGCTTGGATTGGGGGGGGGCCTATGGCTACACCTTC.

The chain recombines TRBV5-6 with TRBJ2-5; D is unresolved. The DNA end favors TRBJ2-7, so the J call may be wrong. The CDR3 length is 12 residues. Germline V gene lookup returns CDR1 SGHDT and CDR2 YYEEEE. CDR3 DNA: TGTGCCAGCAGCTCGAGCTCCTACGAGCAGTACTTC. Protein: CASSSSSYEQYF.

This clone was counted between two and nine times. J is TRBJ2-5 and V is TRBV6-5, with TRBD2 matching over 8 bases. With the DNA end fitting TRBJ2-7 better, the J assignment may be wrong. The CDR3 loop spans 14 amino acids. Germline CDR1 reads MNHEY; CDR2 reads SVGAGI. The CDR3 DNA is TGTGCCAGCAGATCCACTAGCGGTCCCTACGAGCAGTACTTC. Its protein is CASRSTSGPYEQYF.

This sequence joins TRBV7-9 and TRBJ2-3, with 8 bases identical to TRBD1. The CDR3 runs to 17 residues. J gave up 4 bases and V 1 base, and 10 bases lay outside the gene matches. CDR1 is SEHNR and CDR2 is FQNEAQ in the germline V gene (reference sequence). The CDR3 nucleotides are TGTGCCAGCAGCTTAGGGGTATCGACAGGGGACTCAGATACGCAGTATTTT. Translating gives CASSLGVSTGDSDTQYF.

This chain connects TRBV19 to TRBJ2-7; 7 bases are a match to TRBD2. With 1 base clipped from V and 5 bases from J, the junction kept 8 bases outside the gene matches. The germline V gene has CDR1 LNHDA and CDR2 SQIVND (reference sequence). The CDR3 runs to 15 residues. The CDR3 region is CASSIGGRERDEQYF. DNA for the CDR3: TGTGCCAGTAGTATAGGCGGGCGGGAGAGAGACGAGCAGTACTTC.

The chain carries TRBV11-2 and TRBJ2-2; tentatively, D is TRBD2 (5 bases). Germline V gene sequence: CDR1 SGHAT, CDR2 FQNNGV. V gave up 9 bases and J gave up 7 bases, with 15 bases separating them. The CDR3 extends over 13 amino acids. The CDR3 region is CASREPLVGELFF. CDR3 nucleotide sequence: TGTGCCAGTAGGGAGCCCCTCGTCGGGGAGCTGTTTTTT.

The J gene is TRBJ2-1, the V gene TRBV2, with D possibly matching TRBD2 (6 bases). CDR3 size: 18 residues. The germline CDR1 and CDR2 sequences are SNHLY and FYNNEI. V dropped 5 bases and J dropped 4 bases, with 24 bases sitting between them. DNA for the CDR3: TGTGCCAGCAGTCAAGGAGGGACTTCCCTCCCGACTTACAATGAGCAGTTCTTC. It encodes CASSQGGTSLPTYNEQFF.

The rearrangement links TRBV7-9 to TRBJ2-3; 7 nucleotides match TRBD2. Germline V gives CDR1 SEHNR, CDR2 FQNEAQ (reference sequence). V trimming: 6 bases; J trimming: 6 bases; junction bases outside the gene matches: 12. The CDR3 is made up of 15 amino acids. CDR3 nucleotides: TGTGCCAGCAGACCTCCGGGGGGTCGGCGGGATACGCAGTATTTT. Amino acids: CASRPPGGRRDTQYF.

This rearrangement joins TRBV19 to TRBJ2-1, with TRBD2 matching over 7 bases. The V and J ends lost 7 bases and 1 base, in that order; junction bases with no gene match: 7. The CDR3 length is 15 residues. In germline, CDR1 is LNHDA, CDR2 SQIVND (reference sequence). The CDR3 coding sequence is TGTGCCAGTAACCCCCGGGGAGGGTCCTACAATGAGCAGTTCTTC. Translation gives CASNPRGGSYNEQFF.

This rearrangement joins TRBV4-1 to TRBJ2-7; tentatively, D is TRBD2 (6 bases). Germline loops: CDR1 MGHRA, CDR2 YSYEKL. This CDR3 has 15 amino acids. V was shortened by 4 bases and J by 5 bases, with 18 bases between the two germline ends. The CDR3 region has the DNA TGCGCCAGCAGCCGGGTGGAGGGATCTTTGGACGAGCAGTACTTC. It codes for CASSRVEGSLDEQYF.

This rearrangement joins TRBV7-9 to TRBJ2-1; TRBD2 matches at 13 bases. V shed 5 bases, J shed 4 bases, and the junction held 8 bases outside the gene matches. Germline assignment: CDR1 SEHNR and CDR2 FQNEAQ (reference sequence). There are 17 residues in the CDR3. The CDR3 region has the DNA TGTGCCAGCAGCATAACTAGCGGGAGGGCAATTTACAATGAGCAGTTCTTC. Translated, it gives CASSITSGRAIYNEQFF.

The chain combines TRBV5-6 with TRBJ2-7; 7 bases align to TRBD1. The CDR3 covers 14 residues. V shed 6 bases, J shed 1 base, and the junction held 7 bases outside the gene matches. Germline CDR1 reads SGHDT; CDR2 reads YYEEEE. In DNA form, the CDR3 reads TGTGCCAGCACACTTCCGGACAGGTCCTACGAGCAGTACTTC. Translating it yields CASTLPDRSYEQYF. The variable domain in full, with the rest retrieved from reference TRBV5-6 and TRBJ2-7, is DAGVTQSPTHLIKTRGQQVTLRCSPKSGHDTVSWYQQALGQGPQFIFQYYEEEERQRGNFPDRFSGHQFPNYSSELNVNALLLGDSALYLCASTLPDRSYEQYFGPGTRLTVT.

The J gene is TRBJ2-2, the V gene TRBV7-9; 12 positions match TRBD2. The CDR3 consists of 17 residues. Germline V gives CDR1 SEHNR, CDR2 FQNEAQ (reference sequence). The junction had 3 bases not matched to a gene; V was cut back by 3 bases and J by 1 base. The CDR3 DNA reads TGTGCCAGCAGCTTCCTAGCGGGAGGGCGGAACACCGGGGAGCTGTTTTTT. Amino acids: CASSFLAGGRNTGELFF.

V gene TRBV28 combines with J gene TRBJ1-5; D is unclear. CDR1 and CDR2 from the germline V gene are MDHEN and SYDVKM. The V end lost 2 bases, the J end lost 3 bases, and 8 bases lay between the germline ends. The CDR3 loop spans 14 amino acids. The CDR3 protein is CASSLIQFNQPQHF. The CDR3 region has the DNA TGTGCCAGCAGTTTAATCCAGTTCAATCAGCCCCAGCATTTT.